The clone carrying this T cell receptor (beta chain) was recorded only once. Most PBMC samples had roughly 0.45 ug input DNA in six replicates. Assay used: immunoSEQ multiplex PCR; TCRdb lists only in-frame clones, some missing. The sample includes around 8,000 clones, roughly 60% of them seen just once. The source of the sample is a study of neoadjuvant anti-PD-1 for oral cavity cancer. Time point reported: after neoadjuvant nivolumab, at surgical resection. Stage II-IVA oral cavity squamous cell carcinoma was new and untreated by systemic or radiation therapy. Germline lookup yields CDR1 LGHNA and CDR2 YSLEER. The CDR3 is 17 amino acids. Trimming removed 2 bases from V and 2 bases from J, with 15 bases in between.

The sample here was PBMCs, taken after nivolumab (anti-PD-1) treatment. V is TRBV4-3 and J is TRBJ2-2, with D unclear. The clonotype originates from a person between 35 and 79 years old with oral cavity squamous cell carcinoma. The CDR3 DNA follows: TGCGCCAGCAGCCAACCCAGCCCGGGCACCAACACCGGGGAGCTGTTTTTT. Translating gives CASSQPSPGTNTGELFF.